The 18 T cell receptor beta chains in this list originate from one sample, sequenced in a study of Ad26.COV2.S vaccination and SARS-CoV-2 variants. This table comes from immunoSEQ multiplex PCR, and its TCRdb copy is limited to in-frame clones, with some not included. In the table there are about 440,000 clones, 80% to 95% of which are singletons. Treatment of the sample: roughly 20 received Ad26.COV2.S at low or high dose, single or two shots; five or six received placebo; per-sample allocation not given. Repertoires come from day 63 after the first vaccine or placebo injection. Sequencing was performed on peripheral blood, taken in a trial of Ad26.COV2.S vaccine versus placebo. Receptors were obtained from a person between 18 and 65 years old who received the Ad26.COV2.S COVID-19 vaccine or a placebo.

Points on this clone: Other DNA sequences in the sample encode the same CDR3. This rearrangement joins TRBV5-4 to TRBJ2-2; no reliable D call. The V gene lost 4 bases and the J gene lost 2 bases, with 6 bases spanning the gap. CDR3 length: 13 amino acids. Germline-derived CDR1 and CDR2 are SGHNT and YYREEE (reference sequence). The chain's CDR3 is CASSPQNTGELFF. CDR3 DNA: TGTGCCAGCAGCCCCCAAAACACCGGGGAGCTGTTTTTT.

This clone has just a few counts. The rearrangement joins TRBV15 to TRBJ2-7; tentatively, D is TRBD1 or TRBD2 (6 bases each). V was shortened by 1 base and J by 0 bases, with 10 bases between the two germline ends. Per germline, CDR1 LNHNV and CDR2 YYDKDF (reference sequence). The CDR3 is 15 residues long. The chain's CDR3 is CATSRVRGGSYEQYF. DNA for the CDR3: TGTGCCACCAGCAGAGTCAGGGGAGGCTCCTACGAGCAGTACTTC. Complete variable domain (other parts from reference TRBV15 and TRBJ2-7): DAMVIQNPRYQVTQFGKPVTLSCSQTLNHNVMYWYQQKSSQAPKLLFHYYDKDFNNEADTPDNFQSRRPNTSFCFLDIRSPGLGDTAMYLCATSRVRGGSYEQYFGPGTRLTVT.

The CDR3: CASSLAWNTEAFF. The DNA of the CDR3 is TGTGCCAGCAGCTTAGCATGGAACACTGAAGCTTTCTTT. The chain couples TRBV11-2 to TRBJ1-1; D not resolved. CDR1 is SGHAT and CDR2 is FQNNGV in the germline V gene. Trimming took off 1 base at V and 1 base at J, with 4 bases between the two ends. The CDR3 spans 13 residues.

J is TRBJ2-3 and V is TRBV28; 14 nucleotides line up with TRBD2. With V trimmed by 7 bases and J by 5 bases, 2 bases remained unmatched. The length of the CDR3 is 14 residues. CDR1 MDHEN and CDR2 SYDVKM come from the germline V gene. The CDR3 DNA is TGTGCCAGCATTGGACTAGCGGGAGGAGATACGCAGTATTTT. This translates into CASIGLAGGDTQYF. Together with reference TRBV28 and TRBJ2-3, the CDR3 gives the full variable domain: DVKVTQSSRYLVKRTGEKVFLECVQDMDHENMFWYRQDPGLGLRLIYFSYDVKMKEKGDIPEGYSVSREKKERFSLILESASTNQTSMYLCASIGLAGGDTQYFGPGTRLTVL.

This CDR3 is CASSVGSGVVAPASNQPQHF. The CDR3 DNA is TGTGCCAGCAGCGTAGGATCTGGGGTTGTAGCACCGGCAAGCAATCAGCCCCAGCATTTT. This chain connects TRBV9 to TRBJ1-5; no clear D. The CDR3 contains 20 residues. Germline CDR1 and CDR2: SGDLS and YYNGEE. V was pared by 0 bases and J by 1 base, with 23 bases between.

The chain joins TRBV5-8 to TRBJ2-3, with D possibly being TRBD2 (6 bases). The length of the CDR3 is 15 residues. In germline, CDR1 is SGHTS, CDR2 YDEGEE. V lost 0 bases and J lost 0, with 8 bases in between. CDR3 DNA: TGTGCCAGCAGCTTGGGCGGGATGAGCACAGATACGCAGTATTTT. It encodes CASSLGGMSTDTQYF.

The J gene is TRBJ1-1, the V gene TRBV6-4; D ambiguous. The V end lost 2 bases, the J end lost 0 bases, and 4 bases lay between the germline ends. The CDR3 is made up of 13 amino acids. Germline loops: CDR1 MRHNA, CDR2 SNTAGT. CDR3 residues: CASSDGVNTEAFF. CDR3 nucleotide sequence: TGTGCCAGCAGTGACGGCGTGAACACTGAAGCTTTCTTT.

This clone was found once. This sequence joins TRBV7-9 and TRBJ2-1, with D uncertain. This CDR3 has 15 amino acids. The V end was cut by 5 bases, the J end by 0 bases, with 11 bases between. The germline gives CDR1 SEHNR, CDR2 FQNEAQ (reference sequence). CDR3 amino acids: CASSPRVSSYNEQFF. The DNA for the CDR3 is TGTGCCAGCAGCCCAAGGGTGAGCTCCTACAATGAGCAGTTCTTC.

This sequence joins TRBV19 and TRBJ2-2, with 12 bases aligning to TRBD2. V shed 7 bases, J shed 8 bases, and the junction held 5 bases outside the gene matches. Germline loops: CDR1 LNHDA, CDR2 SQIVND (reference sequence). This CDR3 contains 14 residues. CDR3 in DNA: TGTGCCAGTACGACTAGCGGGAGCGGTGGGGAGCTGTTTTTT. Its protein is CASTTSGSGGELFF.

The CDR3, as DNA: TGTGCCAGCAGCTTGGCCCCCAGGGGAGACACTGAAGCTTTCTTT. Its translation: CASSLAPRGDTEAFF. The chain couples TRBV5-4 to TRBJ1-1, with D possibly matching TRBD1 (6 bases). Germline CDR1 reads SGHNT; CDR2 reads YYREEE (reference sequence). This CDR3 is built from 15 residues. With 0 bases removed from V and 3 bases from J, the gap between germline ends came to 12 bases.

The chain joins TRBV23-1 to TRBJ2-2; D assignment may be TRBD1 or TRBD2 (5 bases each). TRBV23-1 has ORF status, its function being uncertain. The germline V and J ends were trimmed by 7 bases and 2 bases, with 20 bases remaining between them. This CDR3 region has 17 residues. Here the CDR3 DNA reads TGCGCCAGCACTTTCATCTCGGGACGGAAAAACACCGGGGAGCTGTTTTTT. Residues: CASTFISGRKNTGELFF.

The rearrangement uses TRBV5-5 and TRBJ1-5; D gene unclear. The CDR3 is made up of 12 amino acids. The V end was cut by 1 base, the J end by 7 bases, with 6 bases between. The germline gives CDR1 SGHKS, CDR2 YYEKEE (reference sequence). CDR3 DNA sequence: TGTGCCAGCAGCTTGATTGACCAGCCCCAGCATTTT. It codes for CASSLIDQPQHF.

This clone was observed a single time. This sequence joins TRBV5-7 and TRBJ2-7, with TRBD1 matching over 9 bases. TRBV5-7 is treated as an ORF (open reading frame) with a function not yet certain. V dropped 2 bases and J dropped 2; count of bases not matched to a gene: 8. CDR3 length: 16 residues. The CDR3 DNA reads TGTGCCAGCAGCTTTGGGGGGGACAGGGCCCCCTACGAGCAGTACTTC. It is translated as CASSFGGDRAPYEQYF.

CDR3 DNA: TGTGCCATCAGTGAGACTCGCGGCTACACCTTC. Translated: CAISETRGYTF. The chain couples TRBV10-3 to TRBJ1-2; D call uncertain. CDR1 and CDR2 (germline): ENHRY, SYGVKD. The CDR3 extends over 11 amino acids. Trimming left V 2 bases short and J 8 bases short, with 6 bases between.

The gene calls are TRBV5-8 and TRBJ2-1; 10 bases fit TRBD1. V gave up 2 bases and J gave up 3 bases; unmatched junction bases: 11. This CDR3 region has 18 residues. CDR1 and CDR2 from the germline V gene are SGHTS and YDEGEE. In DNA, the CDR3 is TGTGCCAGCAGCTTCGGACCGGGACAGGGGAGGAACTACAATGAGCAGTTCTTC. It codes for CASSFGPGQGRNYNEQFF. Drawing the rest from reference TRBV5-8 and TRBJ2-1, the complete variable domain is EAGVTQSPTHLIKTRGQQATLRCSPISGHTSVYWYQQALGLGLQFLLWYDEGEERNRGNFPPRFSGRQFPNYSSELNVNALELEDSALYLCASSFGPGQGRNYNEQFFGPGTRLTVL.

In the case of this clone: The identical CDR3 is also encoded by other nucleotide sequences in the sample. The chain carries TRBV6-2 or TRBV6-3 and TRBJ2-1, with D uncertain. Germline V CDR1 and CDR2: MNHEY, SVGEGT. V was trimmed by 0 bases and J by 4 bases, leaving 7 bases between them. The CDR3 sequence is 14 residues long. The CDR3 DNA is TGTGCCAGCAGTTACTCTCGCGTTTACAATGAGCAGTTCTTC. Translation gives CASSYSRVYNEQFF.

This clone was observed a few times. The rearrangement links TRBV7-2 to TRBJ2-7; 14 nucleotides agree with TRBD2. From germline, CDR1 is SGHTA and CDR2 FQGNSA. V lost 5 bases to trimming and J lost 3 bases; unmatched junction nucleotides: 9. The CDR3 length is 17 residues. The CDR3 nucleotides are TGTGCCAGCAGCGAGAGACTAGCGGGAGGGACTAACTACGAGCAGTACTTC. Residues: CASSERLAGGTNYEQYF.

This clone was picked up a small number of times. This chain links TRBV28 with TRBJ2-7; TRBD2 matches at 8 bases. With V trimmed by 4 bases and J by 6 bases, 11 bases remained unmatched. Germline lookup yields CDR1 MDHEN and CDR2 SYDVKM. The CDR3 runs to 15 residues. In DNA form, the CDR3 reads TGTGCCAGCAGTTCCCCCGGGACTAGTAAGGGCGAGCAGTACTTC. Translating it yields CASSSPGTSKGEQYF.